Sequencing of this T cell receptor beta chain was carried out in a study of blood T cell repertoires in COVID-19. About the study: The United States, Italy and Spain supplied acute and convalescent COVID-19 samples.

Patients from Seattle were sampled longitudinally, starting during active infection. The ends lost 0 bases at V and 8 bases at J; junction bases unmatched: 10. This CDR3 spans 16 amino acids. Germline CDR1 is LNHNV and CDR2 is YYDKDF (reference sequence). Original analysis: Counts of nucleated cells, estimated from reference gene primer amplification, were obtained. The repertoire was sequenced with immunoSEQ multiplex PCR; TCRdb's copy has only in-frame clones and lacks some. V and J calls and clone size come straight from that table; D and trimming were deduced from the DNA. The sample consists of about 210,000 clones, over 80% of them appearing once.

The sample comprised peripheral blood. The receptor was derived from a man in his sixties with COVID-19, enrolled during active disease. The chain carries TRBV15 and TRBJ2-1; 7 nucleotides align to TRBD1. CDR3 bases: TGTGCCACCAGCAGAGATAGAGACAGGGTCTCTTATGAGCAGTTCTTC. This gives the protein CATSRDRDRVSYEQFF.